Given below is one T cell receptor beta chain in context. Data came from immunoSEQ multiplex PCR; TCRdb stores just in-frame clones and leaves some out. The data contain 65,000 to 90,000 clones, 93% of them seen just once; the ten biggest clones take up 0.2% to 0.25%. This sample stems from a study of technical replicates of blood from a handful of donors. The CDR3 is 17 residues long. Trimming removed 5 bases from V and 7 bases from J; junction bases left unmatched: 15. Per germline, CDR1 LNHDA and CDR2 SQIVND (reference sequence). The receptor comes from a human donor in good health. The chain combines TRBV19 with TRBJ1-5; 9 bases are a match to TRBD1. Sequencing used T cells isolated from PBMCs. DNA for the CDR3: TGTGCCAGTAGTGGGCAAGGGACAGGGTATTTTGAGCAGCCCCAGCATTTT. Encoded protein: CASSGQGTGYFEQPQHF.